A single sample is the source of the 21 T cell receptor beta chains below, sequenced in a study of T-cell memory formation after mild COVID-19. TCRdb fed the 5' RACE reads into MiXCR, producing one record per CDR3 protein. Counted here are more than 150,000 distinct CDR3 sequences, approximately 17% occurring once; the ten biggest clones make up 3.5% to 5%. Sample: PBMCs or a T cell subset sorted from them (not recorded which). These receptor sequences come from a man aged 18 to 29 who had mild COVID-19 (a few samples of this study predate the infection). Cell type and time point are not known.

This chain joins TRBV7-2 and TRBJ2-5; either TRBD1 or TRBD2 may fit D (5 bases each). This CDR3 is built from 14 residues. The germline gives CDR1 SGHTA, CDR2 FQGNSA. V lost 4 bases and J lost 0, with 9 bases in between. CDR3: CASSSGTDQETQYF. Written as DNA, the CDR3 is TGTGCCAGCAGCTCAGGGACGGACCAAGAGACCCAGTACTTC.

V usage is TRBV7-3 and J usage is TRBJ2-2; D may be TRBD1 or TRBD2 (5 bases each). V was clipped by 1 base and J by 6 bases, with 9 bases between them. The CDR3 contains 14 residues. From germline, CDR1 is SGHTA and CDR2 FQGTGA. CDR3 DNA: TGTGCCAGCAGCTTAATTTGGGGGTCCGGGGAGCTGTTTTTT. It yields the protein CASSLIWGSGELFF.

The chain combines TRBV20-1 with TRBJ2-5, with TRBD1 matching over 7 bases. V lost 6 bases, J lost 8 bases, and 15 bases stayed unmatched. This CDR3 contains 14 residues. Germline V gene sequence: CDR1 DFQATT, CDR2 SNEGSKA (reference sequence). CDR3 in DNA: TGCAGTGCCCGCGACAGGGTAGGGGTCGTAACCCAGTACTTC. Translation gives CSARDRVGVVTQYF.

The chain links TRBV6-6 to TRBJ2-3; 15 positions agree with TRBD2. The CDR3 sequence is 18 residues long. The J segment lost 4 bases and the V segment lost 1 base, leaving 6 bases of the junction unmatched. Germline CDR1 reads MNHNY; CDR2 reads SVGAGI (reference sequence). The CDR3 region has the DNA TGTGCCAGCAGTTACTTACGCGGACTAGCGGGGGGGGCAGATACGCAGTATTTT. The encoded protein is CASSYLRGLAGGADTQYF.

This clonotype was seen a handful of times. The chain has TRBV10-3 and TRBJ1-3; D is ambiguous. CDR1 ENHRY and CDR2 SYGVKD come from the germline V gene. Trimming took 6 bases from V and 2 from J, leaving 14 bases between them. CDR3 length: 15 amino acids. The CDR3 DNA reads as TGTGCCATCAGGAACCCCACGGCGCCTGGAAACACCATATATTTT. Translated: CAIRNPTAPGNTIYF.

The chain links TRBV4-2 to TRBJ1-2, with unresolved D. CDR1 LGHNA and CDR2 YNFKEQ come from the germline V gene. This CDR3 comprises 12 residues. V lost 2 bases to trimming and J lost 8 bases, with 9 bases between them. CDR3 region: CASSQMDSGYTF. CDR3 bases: TGTGCCAGCAGCCAAATGGATTCCGGCTACACCTTC.

This clonotype was detected only a few times. The J gene is TRBJ2-1, the V gene TRBV11-1; TRBD1 or TRBD2 may be the D gene (6 bases each). V was trimmed by 4 bases and J by 5 bases, leaving 18 bases between them. The germline V gene encodes CDR1 SGHAT and CDR2 FQDESV (reference sequence). This CDR3 is 16 amino acids long. In DNA form, the CDR3 reads TGTGCCAGCAGCTGGAAATCTAGGGGGGCCCACAATGAGCAGTTCTTC. It is translated as CASSWKSRGAHNEQFF.

Many counts were recorded for this clonotype. The V and J genes are TRBV5-1 and TRBJ2-3; maybe TRBD2 (5 bases). V gave up 5 bases and J gave up 2 bases, with 9 bases separating them. The CDR3 is made up of 13 amino acids. Germline CDR1 is SGHRS and CDR2 is YFSETQ. The CDR3 DNA reads TGCGCCAGCAGAGAGGGATACACAGATACGCAGTATTTT. It encodes CASREGYTDTQYF.

This chain connects TRBV7-8 to TRBJ2-3, with D tentatively TRBD2 (6 bases). The germline CDR1 and CDR2 sequences are SGHVS and FQNEAQ. The length of the CDR3 is 14 residues. V was trimmed by 0 bases and J by 4 bases, leaving 8 bases between them. CDR3 protein: CASSLAEGSDTQYF. The CDR3 DNA reads TGTGCCAGCAGCTTAGCGGAGGGGTCAGATACGCAGTATTTT.

This clonotype was seen only a few times. This sequence joins TRBV18 and TRBJ2-1; D may be TRBD1 (6 bases). Germline V gives CDR1 KGHSH, CDR2 LQKENI. There are 18 residues in the CDR3. Trimming took 4 bases from V and 15 from J, leaving 34 bases between them. The CDR3 sequence: CASSLGPQGSTVVDVLFF. The DNA of the CDR3 is TGTGCCAGCTCACTTGGTCCACAGGGCTCGACCGTCGTCGACGTTTTGTTCTTC.

This clonotype was picked up a small number of times. The CDR3 spells CASSDLRGRTEAFF. CDR3 nucleotides: TGTGCCAGCAGTGACCTTCGGGGGCGCACTGAAGCTTTCTTT. This chain uses TRBV25-1 with TRBJ1-1; D might be TRBD1 (6 bases). V dropped 3 bases and J dropped 4 bases, with 12 bases sitting between them. Looked up from germline, CDR1 is MGHDK and CDR2 is SYGVNS. This CDR3 spans 14 amino acids.

V and J are TRBV7-8 and TRBJ2-7, with a weak D call TRBD2 (5 bases). The CDR3 is made up of 14 amino acids. Germline V gene sequence: CDR1 SGHVS, CDR2 FQNEAQ. Trimming cost V 3 bases and J 3 bases, with 12 bases left between them. The CDR3, as DNA: TGTGCCAGCAGCTTCTTCGTGACTAACTACGAGCAGTACTTC. Residues: CASSFFVTNYEQYF. The complete variable domain, with remaining parts taken from reference TRBV7-8 and TRBJ2-7, reads GAGVSQSPRYKVAKRGQDVALRCDPISGHVSLFWYQQALGQGPEFLTYFQNEAQLDKSGLPSDRFFAERPEGSVSTLKIQRTQQEDSAVYLCASSFFVTNYEQYFGPGTRLTVT.

The chain uses TRBV27 and TRBJ1-2; perhaps TRBD1 as D (6 bases). With 6 bases removed from V and 0 bases from J, the gap between germline ends came to 14 bases. Germline values: CDR1 MNHEY, CDR2 SMNVEV (reference sequence). This CDR3 is 15 amino acids long. CDR3 in DNA: TGTGCCAGCAGGCGCGAGGGGGATGCTAACTATGGCTACACCTTC. It is translated as CASRREGDANYGYTF.

This clonotype was seen a handful of times. V gene TRBV9 combines with J gene TRBJ2-2; D gene unclear. V was pared by 4 bases and J by 1 base, with 11 bases between. The CDR3 has 15 residues. Germline CDR1 and CDR2: SGDLS and YYNGEE. CDR3 DNA sequence: TGTGCCAGCAGCCTTCGGTACGAGAACACCGGGGAGCTGTTTTTT. Amino acid sequence: CASSLRYENTGELFF.

This clonotype was observed at least ten times. The chain links TRBV7-9 to TRBJ1-4; D ambiguous. Germline V CDR1 and CDR2: SEHNR, FQNEAQ (reference sequence). The CDR3 totals 10 residues. Between the trimmed V and J ends, which lost 5 bases and 7 bases, there was a span of 2 bases. The CDR3 region is CASSGEKLFF. CDR3 coding DNA: TGTGCCAGCAGCGGTGAAAAACTGTTTTTT.

CDR3 sequence: CSVPTDVTGYTF. In DNA, the CDR3 is TGCAGCGTCCCGACAGACGTAACCGGCTACACCTTC. This sequence joins TRBV29-1 and TRBJ1-2; D possibly corresponds to TRBD1 (5 bases). V lost 6 bases and J lost 8, with 16 bases in between. CDR1 is SQVTM, CDR2 ANQGSEA, per germline. The CDR3 totals 12 residues.

This clonotype was counted only a few times. The chain couples TRBV4-1 to TRBJ2-6; no reliable D call. V lost 0 bases to trimming and J lost 2 bases, with 11 bases between them. Germline CDR1 MGHRA, CDR2 YSYEKL. This CDR3 contains 17 residues. CDR3 DNA: TGCGCCAGCAGCCAAGAGTTCCGCACGGCTGGGGCCAACGTCCTGACTTTC. This codes for CASSQEFRTAGANVLTF.

The chain carries TRBV6-5 and TRBJ1-6; 8 bases agree with TRBD1. The CDR3 is made up of 16 amino acids. Unmatched junction bases numbered 5, after V lost 0 bases and J lost 7 bases. CDR1 is MNHEY and CDR2 is SVGAGI in the germline V gene. CDR3: CASSYSWGQANSPLHF. CDR3 sequence (DNA): TGTGCCAGCAGTTACTCTTGGGGACAGGCCAATTCACCCCTCCACTTT.

This chain connects TRBV5-5 to TRBJ1-4; D is uncertain. Trimming left V 6 bases short and J 0 bases short, with 9 bases between. This CDR3 has 14 amino acids. CDR1 SGHKS and CDR2 YYEKEE come from the germline V gene (reference sequence). The CDR3 is CASTYTTTNEKLFF. The CDR3 DNA follows: TGTGCCAGCACCTACACTACAACTAATGAAAAACTGTTTTTT.

This clonotype appeared a few times. CDR3 sequence: CASSSSGTQSTDTQYF. The DNA for the CDR3 is TGCGCCAGCAGCTCCTCCGGGACTCAGAGCACAGATACGCAGTATTTT. This chain links TRBV5-1 with TRBJ2-3; possible D gene TRBD2, 6 bases. CDR3 length: 16 residues. Per germline, CDR1 SGHRS and CDR2 YFSETQ. Trimming pared 3 bases from V and 0 bases from J, leaving 14 bases between.

The chain employs TRBV7-8 and TRBJ2-5; D is unresolved. The germline V gene has CDR1 SGHVS and CDR2 FQNEAQ. V was trimmed by 2 bases and J by 3 bases, leaving 7 bases between them. CDR3 length equals 13 residues. CDR3 DNA sequence: TGTGCCAGCAGCTTATTACAAAAAGAGACCCAGTACTTC. This translates into CASSLLQKETQYF. The variable domain in full, with the rest retrieved from reference TRBV7-8 and TRBJ2-5, is GAGVSQSPRYKVAKRGQDVALRCDPISGHVSLFWYQQALGQGPEFLTYFQNEAQLDKSGLPSDRFFAERPEGSVSTLKIQRTQQEDSAVYLCASSLLQKETQYFGPGTRLLVL.